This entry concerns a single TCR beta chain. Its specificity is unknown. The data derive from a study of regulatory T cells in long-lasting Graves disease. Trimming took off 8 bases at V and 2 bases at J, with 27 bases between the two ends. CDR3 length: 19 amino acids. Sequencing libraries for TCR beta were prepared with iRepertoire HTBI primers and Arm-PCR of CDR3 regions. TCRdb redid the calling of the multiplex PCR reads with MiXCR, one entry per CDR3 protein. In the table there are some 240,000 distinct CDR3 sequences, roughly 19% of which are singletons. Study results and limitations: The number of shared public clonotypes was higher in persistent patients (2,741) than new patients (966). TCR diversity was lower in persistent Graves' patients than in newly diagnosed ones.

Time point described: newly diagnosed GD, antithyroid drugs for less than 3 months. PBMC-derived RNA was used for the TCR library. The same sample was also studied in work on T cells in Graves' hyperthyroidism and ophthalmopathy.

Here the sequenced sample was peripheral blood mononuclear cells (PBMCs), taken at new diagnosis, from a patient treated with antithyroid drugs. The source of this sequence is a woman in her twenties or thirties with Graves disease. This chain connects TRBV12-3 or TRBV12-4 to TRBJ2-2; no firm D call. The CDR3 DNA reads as TGTGCCAGCGGGTCCACCATGCGGATGGCGGAAAAAAACACCGGGGAGCTGTTTTTT. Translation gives CASGSTMRMAEKNTGELFF.